The clone carrying this T cell receptor (beta chain) was seen at least ten times. The method was immunoSEQ multiplex PCR; TCRdb's version includes in-frame clones alone and lacks a portion of them. In the table there are around 270,000 clones, around 82% of which are singletons. The sample belongs to a study of blood T cell repertoires in COVID-19. As for the study in general: Sources were T cells, B-cell-depleted T cells, or PBMCs; the material itself was cDNA or gDNA.

Germline assignment: CDR1 SEHNR and CDR2 FQNEAQ (reference sequence). The CDR3 contains 16 residues. The chain has TRBV7-9 and TRBJ2-1, with 7 bases matching TRBD2. Sequenced: peripheral blood. The clonotype originates from an older person with COVID-19, enrolled during active disease. The CDR3 region is CALPGPGEGKINEQFF. The CDR3 DNA reads TGTGCTCTACCGGGACCCGGGGAGGGCAAAATCAATGAGCAGTTCTTC.